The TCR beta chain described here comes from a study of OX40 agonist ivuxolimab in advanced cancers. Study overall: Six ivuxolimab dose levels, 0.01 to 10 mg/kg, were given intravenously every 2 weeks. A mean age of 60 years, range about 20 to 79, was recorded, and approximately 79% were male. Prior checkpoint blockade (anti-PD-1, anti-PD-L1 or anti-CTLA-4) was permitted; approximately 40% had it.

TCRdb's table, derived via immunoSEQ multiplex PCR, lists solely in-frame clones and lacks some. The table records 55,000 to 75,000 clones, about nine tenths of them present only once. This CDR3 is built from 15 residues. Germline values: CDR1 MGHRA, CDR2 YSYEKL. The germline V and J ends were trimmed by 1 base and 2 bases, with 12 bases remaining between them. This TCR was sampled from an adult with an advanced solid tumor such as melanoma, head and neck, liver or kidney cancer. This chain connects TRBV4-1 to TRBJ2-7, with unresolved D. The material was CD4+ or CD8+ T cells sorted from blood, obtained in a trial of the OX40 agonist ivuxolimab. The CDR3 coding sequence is TGCGCCAGCAGCCAAGGGATCGGAGAGACCTACGAGCAGTACTTC. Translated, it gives CASSQGIGETYEQYF.